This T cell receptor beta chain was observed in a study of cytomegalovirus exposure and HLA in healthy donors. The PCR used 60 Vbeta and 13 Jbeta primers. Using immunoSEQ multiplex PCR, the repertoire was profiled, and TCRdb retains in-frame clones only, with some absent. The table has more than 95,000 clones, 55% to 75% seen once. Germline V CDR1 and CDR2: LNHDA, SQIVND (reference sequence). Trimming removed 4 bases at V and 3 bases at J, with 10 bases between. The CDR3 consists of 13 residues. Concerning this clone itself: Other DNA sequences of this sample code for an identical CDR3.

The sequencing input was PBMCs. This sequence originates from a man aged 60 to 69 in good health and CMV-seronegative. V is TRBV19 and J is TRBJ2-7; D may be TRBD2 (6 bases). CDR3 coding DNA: TGTGCCAGTAGTAGGCAGGGAGGCTACGAGCAGTACTTC. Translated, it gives CASSRQGGYEQYF.